The entry below gives a single T cell receptor (beta chain) sequence along with its context. The entry originates in a study of T cell changes during pregnancy in multiple sclerosis. Assay: immunoSEQ multiplex PCR; the TCRdb copy retains only in-frame clones and omits some. The table shows around 88,000 clones, with approximately 90% occurring only once. This CDR3 comprises 14 residues. CDR1 and CDR2 (germline): GTSNPN, SVGIG (reference sequence). After removal of 4 bases from V and 6 bases from J, the junction contained 6 bases not matched to a gene. This TCR was sampled from a female donor with multiple sclerosis, enrolled in a pregnancy study. The sample consisted of peripheral blood, taken in the first trimester of pregnancy. The chain couples TRBV30 to TRBJ2-6; TRBD1 aligns across 7 bases. The CDR3 sequence: CAWTRQGTANVLTF. CDR3 bases: TGTGCCTGGACGAGACAGGGAACGGCCAACGTCCTGACTTTC.